The 4 T cell receptor beta chains presented below share a single source sample, sequenced in a study of OX40 agonist ivuxolimab in advanced cancers. The data were produced by immunoSEQ multiplex PCR, yet TCRdb's version contains in-frame clones alone and is incomplete. The repertoire consists of 60,000 or so clones, with roughly 82% occurring once and the leading ten covering roughly 2.3%. This specimen was CD4+ or CD8+ T cells sorted from blood, taken in a trial of the OX40 agonist ivuxolimab. Receptor source: an adult with an advanced solid tumor such as melanoma, head and neck, liver or kidney cancer.

The chain uses TRBV19 and TRBJ2-3, with a tentative D call TRBD1 (6 bases). Germline values: CDR1 LNHDA, CDR2 SQIVND (reference sequence). V shed 3 bases and J shed 2 bases, with 12 bases lying between them. CDR3 size: 15 residues. CDR3 sequence: CASSMGHTNTDTQYF. The CDR3 DNA reads as TGTGCCAGTAGTATGGGACATACCAACACAGATACGCAGTATTTT.

The chain links TRBV6-6 to TRBJ2-4; 8 nucleotides align to TRBD1. V trimming: 2 bases; J trimming: 14 bases; junction bases outside the gene matches: 8. Germline CDR1 and CDR2: MNHNY and SVGAGI (reference sequence). The CDR3 spans 13 residues. CDR3 coding DNA: TGTGCCAGCAGTTACCCATTAAAGACAGGGGAGTACTTC. Translation gives CASSYPLKTGEYF.

This clone was seen a single time. Written as DNA, the CDR3 is TGTGCCAGCAGCCCGGGGACTCCGCAGGAGACCCAGTACTTC. Translation: CASSPGTPQETQYF. The chain recombines TRBV7-9 with TRBJ2-5, with a tentative D call TRBD2 (6 bases). Germline V gene data show CDR1 as SEHNR and CDR2 as FQNEAQ (reference sequence). CDR3 length equals 14 residues. V was pared by 5 bases and J by 5 bases, with 15 bases between.

V is TRBV19 and J is TRBJ1-2, with D perhaps matching TRBD1 (5 bases). The V end lost 2 bases, the J end lost 8 bases, and 21 bases lay between the germline ends. The CDR3 is 16 amino acids. Germline V lookup: CDR1 LNHDA, CDR2 SQIVND (reference sequence). CDR3 nucleotides: TGTGCCAGTAGTATAAAGCGGGCCGGGGACCCGCGGGGCTACACCTTC. Encoded protein: CASSIKRAGDPRGYTF.